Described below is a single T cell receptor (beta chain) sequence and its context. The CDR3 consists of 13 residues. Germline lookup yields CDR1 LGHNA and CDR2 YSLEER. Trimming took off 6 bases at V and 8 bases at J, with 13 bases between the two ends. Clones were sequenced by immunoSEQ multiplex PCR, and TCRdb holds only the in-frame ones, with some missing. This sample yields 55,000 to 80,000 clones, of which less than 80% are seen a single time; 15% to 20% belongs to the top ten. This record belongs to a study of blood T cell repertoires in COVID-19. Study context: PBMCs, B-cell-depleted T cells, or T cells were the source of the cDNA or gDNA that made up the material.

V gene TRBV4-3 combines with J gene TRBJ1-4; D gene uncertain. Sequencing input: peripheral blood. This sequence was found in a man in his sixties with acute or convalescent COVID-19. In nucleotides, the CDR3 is TGCGCCAGCAGTCGGATGACGGAGGAAAAACTGTTTTTT. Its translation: CASSRMTEEKLFF.